This is a list of T cell receptor beta chains from one sample in a study of cytomegalovirus exposure and HLA in healthy donors. Clones were read by immunoSEQ multiplex PCR, and TCRdb kept only the in-frame ones, dropping some. This table holds around 40,000 clones. The sequenced sample consisted of PBMCs. These receptors came from a man between 35 and 55 years old in good health and CMV-seropositive. Each CDR3 is given with its conserved first and last residue. A D gene is named only where the DNA matches it firmly.

V	D	length	J	CDR3	DNA
TRBV6-1	TRBD2	14	TRBJ2-7	CASSEEIAGDEQYF	TGTGCCAGCAGCGAGGAGATAGCGGGGGACGAGCAGTACTTC
TRBV6-5	-	15	TRBJ2-5	CASNSPRGQQETQYF	TGTGCCAGCAATTCACCCCGGGGACAACAAGAGACCCAGTACTTC
TRBV7-9	-	14	TRBJ1-3	CASSLDRAGNTIYF	TGTGCCAGCAGCTTAGACAGGGCTGGAAACACCATATATTTT
TRBV19	TRBD2	14	TRBJ2-1	CASSIEREPNEQFF	TGTGCCAGTAGTATTGAGCGGGAACCCAATGAGCAGTTCTTC
TRBV6-5	TRBD1	15	TRBJ1-2	CASSYSPGQNYGYTF	TGTGCCAGCAGTTACTCACCGGGACAGAACTATGGCTACACCTTC
TRBV6-4	-	13	TRBJ2-1	CASSDSERNEQFF	TGTGCCAGCAGTGACTCAGAGCGGAATGAGCAGTTCTTC
TRBV4-1	TRBD1	18	TRBJ1-2	CASSQEGGATGGGYGYTF	TGCGCCAGCAGCCAAGAAGGAGGAGCGACAGGGGGCGGATATGGCTACACCTTC
TRBV5-5	-	13	TRBJ2-5	CASSDRGGETQYF	TGTGCCAGCAGCGACAGAGGTGGAGAGACCCAGTACTTC
TRBV25-1	TRBD1	16	TRBJ1-2	CASSDSISTGGYGYTF	TGTGCCAGCAGTGATTCCATATCGACAGGGGGTTATGGCTACACCTTC
TRBV11-2	TRBD2	17	TRBJ2-1	CASSVQPGTSGKGEQFF	TGTGCCAGCAGCGTCCAACCTGGGACTAGCGGGAAGGGTGAGCAGTTCTTC
TRBV30	-	15	TRBJ2-3	CASDRASGFTDTQYF	TGTGCCTCGGACAGGGCTAGCGGATTCACAGATACGCAGTATTTT
TRBV5-1	TRBD2	15	TRBJ2-7	CASSEGTSLMYEQYF	TGCGCCAGCAGCGAAGGGACTAGCTTAATGTACGAGCAGTACTTC
TRBV5-6	TRBD1	13	TRBJ2-7	CASGRTGYYEQYF	TGTGCCAGCGGCAGGACAGGGTACTACGAGCAGTACTTC
TRBV9	-	17	TRBJ1-2	CASSVGGEATLTRGYTF	TGTGCCAGCAGCGTAGGGGGGGAGGCGACTCTAACTCGGGGCTACACCTTC
TRBV4-2	TRBD2	19	TRBJ2-1	CASSQVRLAGGSLHNEQFF	TGTGCCAGCAGCCAAGTTCGACTAGCGGGAGGATCCCTACACAATGAGCAGTTCTTC
TRBV5-1	TRBD2	14	TRBJ2-1	CASSPGLAENEQFF	TGCGCCAGCAGCCCAGGACTAGCCGAAAATGAGCAGTTCTTC
TRBV9	-	14	TRBJ2-5	CASSVGAGRETQYF	TGTGCCAGCAGCGTAGGGGCAGGGCGAGAGACCCAGTACTTC
TRBV7-7	TRBD1	13	TRBJ2-1	CASSPGTGTEQFF	TGTGCTAGCAGCCCTGGGACAGGAACTGAGCAGTTCTTC
TRBV9	TRBD1	13	TRBJ1-2	CASSMTGGYGYTF	TGTGCCAGCAGCATGACAGGGGGTTATGGCTACACCTTC
TRBV6-1	TRBD1	15	TRBJ2-7	CASSGTGTGGYEQYF	TGTGCCAGCAGTGGGACCGGGACAGGGGGCTACGAGCAGTACTTC
TRBV2	-	11	TRBJ1-1	CASSLNTEAFF	TGTGCCAGCAGCCTAAACACTGAAGCTTTCTTT
TRBV19	-	14	TRBJ1-6	CASSWGGSNSPLHF	TGTGCCAGTAGTTGGGGGGGGAGTAATTCACCCCTCCACTTT
TRBV11-2	TRBD1	15	TRBJ1-2	CASSLPGQVNYGYTF	TGTGCCAGCAGCTTACCGGGACAGGTTAACTATGGCTACACCTTC
TRBV18	TRBD1	14	TRBJ2-5	CASSLSTGAETQYF	TGTGCCAGCTCGCTCTCGACAGGGGCGGAGACCCAGTACTTC
TRBV5-1	TRBD2	17	TRBJ2-7	CASSLNSGSLGTYEQYF	TGCGCCAGCAGCTTGAATAGCGGGAGCCTGGGGACCTACGAGCAGTACTTC
TRBV27	TRBD1	14	TRBJ1-1	CASRNRDRVRIEVF	TGTGCCAGCAGGAACCGGGACAGGGTTAGAATTGAGGTCTTT
TRBV11-2	TRBD2	16	TRBJ2-2	CASSPGPTSGNWELFF	TGTGCCAGCAGCCCAGGGCCGACTAGCGGGAACTGGGAGCTGTTTTTT
TRBV5-6	-	14	TRBJ2-3	CASSLGVSTDTQYF	TGTGCCAGCAGCTTGGGCGTTTCCACAGATACGCAGTATTTT
TRBV27	TRBD2	16	TRBJ2-5	CASSPRLAGIQETQYF	TGTGCCAGCAGTCCCCGACTAGCGGGGATTCAAGAGACCCAGTACTTC
TRBV29-1	TRBD2	14	TRBJ2-1	CSVEDPRGVNEQFF	TGCAGCGTTGAAGATCCGCGGGGGGTCAATGAGCAGTTCTTC
TRBV27	-	11	TRBJ2-7	CASTRGREQYF	TGTGCCAGCACCAGGGGCCGGGAGCAGTACTTC
TRBV12-2	-	17	TRBJ2-7	CASRLVLGLTLSYEQYF	TGTGCAAGTCGCTTAGTATTGGGACTAACCCTCTCCTACGAGCAGTACTTC
TRBV5-1	-	15	TRBJ1-3	CASSRVGGEGNTIYF	TGCGCCAGCAGCAGAGTAGGAGGCGAAGGAAACACCATATATTTT
TRBV6-6	TRBD2	14	TRBJ2-3	CASSQTSLVDTQYF	TGTGCCAGCAGCCAGACTAGCCTAGTAGATACGCAGTATTTT
TRBV10-3	-	14	TRBJ2-2	CAISWRAYTGELFF	TGTGCCATCAGTTGGAGGGCGTACACCGGGGAGCTGTTTTTT
TRBV7-3	-	13	TRBJ1-1	CASSQQGKTEAFF	TGTGCCAGCAGCCAACAGGGCAAAACTGAAGCTTTCTTT
TRBV4-1	TRBD2	15	TRBJ2-7	CASSPGLAGWGEQYF	TGCGCCAGCAGCCCCGGACTAGCGGGCTGGGGCGAGCAGTACTTC
TRBV29-1	-	18	TRBJ2-1	CSVEDYSGWARGNNEQFF	TGCAGCGTTGAAGATTATAGCGGTTGGGCGCGAGGCAACAATGAGCAGTTCTTC
TRBV5-4	-	15	TRBJ1-5	CASSLGHNSNQPQHF	TGTGCCAGCAGCTTGGGGCATAATAGCAATCAGCCCCAGCATTTT
TRBV19	TRBD2	15	TRBJ2-7	CASSILAGGPYEQYF	TGTGCCAGTAGTATCCTAGCGGGAGGACCCTACGAGCAGTACTTC
TRBV10-3	-	11	TRBJ2-7	CAISSSYEQYF	TGTGCCATCAGTTCTTCCTACGAGCAGTACTTC
TRBV19	-	14	TRBJ2-3	CAIADSSSTDTQYF	TGTGCCATTGCGGACAGCTCTAGCACAGATACGCAGTATTTT
TRBV11-2	-	13	TRBJ2-1	CASSHPAALEQFF	TGTGCCAGCAGCCACCCCGCCGCCCTAGAGCAGTTCTTC
TRBV4-2	TRBD1	14	TRBJ1-5	CASSQWDSYQPQHF	TGTGCCAGCAGCCAGTGGGACAGTTATCAGCCCCAGCATTTT
TRBV5-1	TRBD2	16	TRBJ2-3	CASSSRGIVRTDTQYF	TGCGCCAGCAGCTCGCGGGGGATTGTACGCACAGATACGCAGTATTTT
TRBV30	TRBD1	14	TRBJ1-5	CAWAQDRVGQPQHF	TGTGCCTGGGCCCAAGACAGGGTTGGTCAGCCCCAGCATTTT
TRBV29-1	-	14	TRBJ2-2	CSVGFTGSTGELFF	TGCAGCGTAGGCTTCACAGGTTCCACCGGGGAGCTGTTTTTT
TRBV6-5	TRBD2	15	TRBJ2-1	CASSYMAGGYNEQFF	TGTGCCAGCAGTTACATGGCGGGAGGATACAATGAGCAGTTCTTC
TRBV5-8	-	16	TRBJ1-4	CASSLGHTATNEKLFF	TGTGCCAGCAGCTTGGGACACACTGCAACTAATGAAAAACTGTTTTTT
TRBV7-9	-	15	TRBJ1-1	CASSLSSGRNTEAFF	TGTGCCAGCAGCTTGTCTTCCGGTAGGAACACTGAAGCTTTCTTT
TRBV6-4	TRBD1	16	TRBJ2-5	CASSPTPAGGIETQYF	TGTGCCAGCAGTCCCACCCCGGCAGGGGGCATAGAGACCCAGTACTTC